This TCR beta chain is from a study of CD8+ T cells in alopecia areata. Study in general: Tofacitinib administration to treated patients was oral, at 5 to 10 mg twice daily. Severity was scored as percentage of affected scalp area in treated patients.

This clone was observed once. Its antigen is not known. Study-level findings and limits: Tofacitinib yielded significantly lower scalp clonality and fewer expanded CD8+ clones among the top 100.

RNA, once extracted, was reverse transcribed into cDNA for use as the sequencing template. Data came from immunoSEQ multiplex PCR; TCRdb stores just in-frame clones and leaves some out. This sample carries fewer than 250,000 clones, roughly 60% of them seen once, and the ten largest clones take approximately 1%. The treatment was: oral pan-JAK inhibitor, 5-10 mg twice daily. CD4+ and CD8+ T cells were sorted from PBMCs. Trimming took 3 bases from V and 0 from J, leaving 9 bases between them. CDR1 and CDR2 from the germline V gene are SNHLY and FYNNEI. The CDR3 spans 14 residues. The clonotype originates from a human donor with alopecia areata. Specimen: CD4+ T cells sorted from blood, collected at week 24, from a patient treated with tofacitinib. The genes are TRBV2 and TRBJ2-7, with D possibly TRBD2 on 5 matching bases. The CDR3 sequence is CASSDPGDSYEQYF. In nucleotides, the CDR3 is TGTGCCAGCAGTGACCCCGGGGACTCCTACGAGCAGTACTTC.